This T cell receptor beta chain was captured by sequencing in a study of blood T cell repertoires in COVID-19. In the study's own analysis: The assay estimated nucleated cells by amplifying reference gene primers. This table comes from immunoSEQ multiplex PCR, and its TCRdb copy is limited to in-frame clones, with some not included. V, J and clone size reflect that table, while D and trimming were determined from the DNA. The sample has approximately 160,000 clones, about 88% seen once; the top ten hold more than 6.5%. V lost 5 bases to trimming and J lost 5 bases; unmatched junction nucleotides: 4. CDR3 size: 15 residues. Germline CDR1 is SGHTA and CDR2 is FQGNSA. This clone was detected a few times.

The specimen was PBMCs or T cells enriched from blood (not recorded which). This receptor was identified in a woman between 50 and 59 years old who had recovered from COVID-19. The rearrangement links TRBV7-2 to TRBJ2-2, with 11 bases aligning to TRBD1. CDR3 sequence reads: CASSRDRGTTGELFF. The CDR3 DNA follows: TGTGCCAGCAGCCGGGACAGGGGGACAACCGGGGAGCTGTTTTTT.